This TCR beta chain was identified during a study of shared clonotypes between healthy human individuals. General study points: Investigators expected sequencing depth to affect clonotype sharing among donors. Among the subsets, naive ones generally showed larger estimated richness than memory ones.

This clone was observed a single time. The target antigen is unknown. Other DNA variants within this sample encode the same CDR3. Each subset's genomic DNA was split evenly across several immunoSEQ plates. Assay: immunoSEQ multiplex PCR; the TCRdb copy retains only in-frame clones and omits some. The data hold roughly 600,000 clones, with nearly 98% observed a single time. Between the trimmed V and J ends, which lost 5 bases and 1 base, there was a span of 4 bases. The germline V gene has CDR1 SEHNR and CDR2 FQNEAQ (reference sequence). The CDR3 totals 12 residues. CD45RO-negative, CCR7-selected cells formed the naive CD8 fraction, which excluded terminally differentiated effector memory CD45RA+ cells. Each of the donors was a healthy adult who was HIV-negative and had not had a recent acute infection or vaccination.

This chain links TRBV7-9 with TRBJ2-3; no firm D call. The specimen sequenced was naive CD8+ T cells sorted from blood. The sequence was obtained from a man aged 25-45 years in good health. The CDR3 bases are TGTGCCAGCAGCCTTGGCACAGATACGCAGTATTTT. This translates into CASSLGTDTQYF. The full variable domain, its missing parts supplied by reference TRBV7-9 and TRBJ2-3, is DTGVSQNPRHKITKRGQNVTFRCDPISEHNRLYWYRQTLGQGPEFLTYFQNEAQLEKSRLLSDRFSAERPKGSFSTLEIQRTEQGDSAMYLCASSLGTDTQYFGPGTRLTVL.